These 8 T cell receptor beta chains were all obtained from the same sample, sequenced in a study of control samples from healthy donors and cancer patients (dated by TCRdb to 2020 to 2022). Library preparation was by the immunoSEQ multiplex PCR assay. The table was pulled from immuneACCESS by TCRdb, which kept in-frame rearrangements only. Such tables lose some clones; where checked, under half of the loss comes from unresolved V genes, and the rest has no known cause. In all, the sample holds about 95,000 clones, and 88% of those were seen once. Jointly, the top ten make up roughly an eighth of the sample. The specimen sequenced was blood. The receptor source for this set is a woman aged 70 to 79 in good health.

This chain connects TRBV10-3 to TRBJ1-1; 7 positions agree with TRBD1. V trimming: 4 bases; J trimming: 3 bases; junction bases outside the gene matches: 2. The CDR3 consists of 13 residues. Germline-derived CDR1 and CDR2 are ENHRY and SYGVKD. This CDR3 reads CAISVTGYTEAFF. The CDR3, as DNA: TGTGCCATCAGTGTGACAGGGTACACTGAAGCTTTCTTT.

This clone was picked up one time. Other nucleotide sequences in the sample specify the same CDR3. The J gene is TRBJ2-3, the V gene TRBV10-3; D perhaps matches TRBD1 (5 bases). V lost 2 bases to trimming and J lost 3 bases, with 9 bases between them. Germline values: CDR1 ENHRY, CDR2 SYGVKD. The CDR3 is 14 amino acids. CDR3 DNA sequence: TGTGCCATCAGTGAGGGGGCGAGTACAGATACGCAGTATTTT. It is translated as CAISEGASTDTQYF.

Here the CDR3 reads CASSRESSNQPQHF. In nucleotides, the CDR3 is TGTGCCAGTAGTAGGGAGAGTAGCAATCAGCCCCAGCATTTT. The chain employs TRBV19 and TRBJ1-5; D gene uncertain. V was clipped by 4 bases and J by 0 bases, with 7 bases between them. From germline, CDR1 is LNHDA and CDR2 SQIVND (reference sequence). This CDR3 has 14 amino acids.

V is TRBV2 and J is TRBJ1-3; D perhaps matches TRBD1 (6 bases). The germline CDR1 and CDR2 sequences are SNHLY and FYNNEI. This CDR3 has 15 residues. Trimming pared 6 bases from V and 0 bases from J, leaving 12 bases between. CDR3 in DNA: TGTGCCAGCAGCCGTCGGGACAACTCTGGAAACACCATATATTTT. It specifies CASSRRDNSGNTIYF.

This sequence joins TRBV4-3 and TRBJ2-3; 9 bases agree with TRBD2. Per the germline V gene, CDR1 is LGHNA and CDR2 is YSLEER. The junction had 10 bases not matched to a gene; V was cut back by 0 bases and J by 3 bases. This CDR3 region has 18 residues. CDR3: CASSQEPPHSGRTDTQYF. In nucleotides, the CDR3 is TGCGCCAGCAGCCAAGAACCACCCCACAGCGGGAGGACAGATACGCAGTATTTT.

The chain carries TRBV9 and TRBJ2-2; a possible D gene is TRBD1 (5 bases). There are 16 residues in the CDR3. Germline CDR1 SGDLS, CDR2 YYNGEE. V shed 0 bases and J shed 2 bases, with 11 bases lying between them. The CDR3 coding sequence is TGTGCCAGCAGCGTAGGAGGTAGGGGAAACACCGGGGAGCTGTTTTTT. It yields the protein CASSVGGRGNTGELFF.

CDR3 protein: CATQGRADQPQHF. DNA for the CDR3: TGTGCCACCCAAGGCAGGGCGGATCAGCCCCAGCATTTT. The J gene is TRBJ1-5, the V gene TRBV3-1 (or the pseudogene TRBV3-2); tentatively, D is TRBD1 (5 bases). Trimming left V 10 bases short and J 5 bases short, with 15 bases between. The germline CDR1 and CDR2 sequences are LGHDT and YNNKEL (reference sequence). This CDR3 spans 13 amino acids.

The CDR3 DNA reads as TGTGCCAGCAGTTACTCGAAGGTGTCCTACAATGAGCAGTTCTTC. Protein sequence: CASSYSKVSYNEQFF. The chain couples TRBV6-2 or TRBV6-3 to TRBJ2-1; D is undetermined. Trimming left V 0 bases short and J 1 base short, with 7 bases between. Germline V gene lookup returns CDR1 MNHEY and CDR2 SVGEGT. This CDR3 contains 15 residues.